This TCR beta chain comes out of a study of blood T cell repertoires in COVID-19. About the research overall: Sites in the United States, Italy and Spain provided acute and convalescent COVID-19 samples.

The germline CDR1 and CDR2 sequences are SGHTA and FQGNSA. The CDR3 has 16 residues. Deletions cut 4 bases from V and 8 bases from J, with 21 bases between. Produced via immunoSEQ multiplex PCR; TCRdb's table is partial and in-frame only. The sample carries 270,000 or so clones, 80% to 95% recorded once. The specimen sequenced was PBMCs or T cells enriched from blood (not recorded which). The gene calls are TRBV7-2 and TRBJ1-3; TRBD1 might be the D (5 bases). This receptor was taken from a man aged 40-50 years who had been exposed to COVID-19. CDR3 region: CASSSRFGTPGDTIYF. In DNA, the CDR3 is TGTGCCAGCAGCTCCAGATTCGGGACCCCGGGAGACACCATATATTTT. Filled out from reference TRBV7-2 and TRBJ1-3, the complete variable domain reads GAGVSQSPSNKVTEKGKDVELRCDPISGHTALYWYRQSLGQGLEFLIYFQGNSAPDKSGLPSDRFSAERTGGSVSTLTIQRTQQEDSAVYLCASSSRFGTPGDTIYFGEGSWLTVV.